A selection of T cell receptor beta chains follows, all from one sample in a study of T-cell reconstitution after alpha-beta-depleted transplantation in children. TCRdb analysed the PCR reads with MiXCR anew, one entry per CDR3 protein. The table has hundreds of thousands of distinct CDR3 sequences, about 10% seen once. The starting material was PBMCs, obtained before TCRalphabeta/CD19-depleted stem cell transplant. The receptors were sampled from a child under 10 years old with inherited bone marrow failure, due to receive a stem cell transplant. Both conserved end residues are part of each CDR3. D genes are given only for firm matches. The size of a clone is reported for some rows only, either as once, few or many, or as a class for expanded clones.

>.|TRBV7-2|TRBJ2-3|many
TGTGCCAGCAGCTTATTTGGCACAGATACGCAGTATTTT
CASSLFGTDTQYF
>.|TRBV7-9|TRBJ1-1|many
TGTGCCAGCAGCTTAAAAGGGCAGAACACTGAAGCTTTCTTT
CASSLKGQNTEAFF
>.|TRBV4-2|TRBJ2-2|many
TGTGCCAGCAGCCAAGGACGGGGCGCGAACACCGGGGAGCTGTTTTTT
CASSQGRGANTGELFF
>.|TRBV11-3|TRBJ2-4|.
TGTGCCAGCAGCTTAGGGGTCCTTAGGGGGAGCGGGGCCGGGATGGCCAAAAACATGCAGTACTTC
CASSLGVLRGSGAGMAKNMQYF
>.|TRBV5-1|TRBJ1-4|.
TGCGACAGCAGCTCCCCTCGGACCCCGGAAAAACTGTTTTTT
CDSSSPRTPEKLFF
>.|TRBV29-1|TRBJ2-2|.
TGCAGCGTTGGAGACACCTCGAACACCGGGGAGCTGTTTTTT
CSVGDTSNTGELFF
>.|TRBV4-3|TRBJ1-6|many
TGCGCCAGCAGCCAGGAGCAGTGGAATTCACCCCTCCACTTT
CASSQEQWNSPLHF
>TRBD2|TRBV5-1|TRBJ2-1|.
TGCGCCAGCAGCTTGGGAGGGAGGGCCGCTTACAATGAGCAGTTCTTC
CASSLGGRAAYNEQFF
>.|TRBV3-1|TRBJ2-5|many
TGTGCCAGCAGCCACCGCATAATATACCAAGAGACCCAGTACTTC
CASSHRIIYQETQYF
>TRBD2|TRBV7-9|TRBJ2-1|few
TGTGCCAGCAGGGACCCTAGCGGGAGTATCCATGAGCAGTTCTTC
CASRDPSGSIHEQFF